This T cell receptor (beta chain) originates from a study of radiation and T cells in renal cell carcinoma. Study-wide findings and caveats: Baseline intratumoral clonotype presence is unknown without pretreatment biopsies. From baseline, blood top tumor clonotypes peaked at 2 weeks post-radiation.

About this clone: Its antigen is not identified.

Noted time point: blood 2 weeks post-SBRT. Indicated treatment: 15 Gy SBRT to primary tumor, nephrectomy 4 weeks later. Repertoires were generated with immunoSEQ multiplex PCR, while TCRdb's copy carries only in-frame clones and drops some. The sample records 150,000 to 190,000 clones, approximately 90% being singletons. CDR3 size: 13 residues. V trimming: 6 bases; J trimming: 10 bases; junction bases outside the gene matches: 7. Germline values: CDR1 MNHEY, CDR2 SVGAGI. The specimen comprised blood, sampled from a patient whose treatment included radiotherapy and nephrectomy. The clonotype comes from a woman aged 50 to 60 with renal cell carcinoma. The rearrangement links TRBV6-5 to TRBJ1-2; TRBD1 aligns across 11 bases. The CDR3 coding sequence is TGTGCCAGCAGCCGTGGACAGGGGGCCTCCTACACCTTC. Protein sequence: CASSRGQGASYTF.